The clone carrying this TCR beta chain was seen ten or more times. Its antigen is undetermined. Stable hyperthyroidism meant no progression to ophthalmopathy within 18 months of follow-up. The CDR3 runs to 14 residues. V shed 8 bases and J shed 9 bases, with 23 bases lying between them. Germline V gene data show CDR1 as SNHLY and CDR2 as FYNNEI. RNA transcripts were the source from which TCR beta CDR3 regions were amplified. HTBI primers were used in a first-round RT-PCR, which preceded a second-round multiplex PCR. In TCRdb, the multiplex PCR reads were re-called with MiXCR into one record per CDR3 protein. The data hold about 620,000 distinct CDR3 sequences, with 20% to 25% observed a single time. The sample comes from a study of Graves' ophthalmopathy and Graves' hyperthyroidism. For the study at large: Peripheral blood was gathered at the point of initial diagnosis, before any treatment started. The study's findings and limits: Using 13 signatures, a model distinguished ophthalmopathy from stable hyperthyroidism, reaching roughly 90% sensitivity and 81.08% specificity. Sensitivity of 55% to 71% and specificity of about 72% were achieved by the model that predicted ophthalmopathy progression.

This chain links TRBV2 with TRBJ2-7, with a weak D call TRBD2 (6 bases). The sequencing sample was made of peripheral blood. The sequence derives from a young woman with stable Graves' hyperthyroidism. Some clones in this sample may be carry-over from other donors' samples. As DNA, the CDR3 is TGTGCCAGCTTAACCGGGACTGGAAGTACGTTGCAGTACTTC. It translates to CASLTGTGSTLQYF.